The 7 T cell receptor beta chains listed next were all sequenced from one sample in a study of identical twins (TCRdb year 2016). Library preparation was by 5' RACE. Sequenced using an Illumina HiSeq 2000. The public reads were reprocessed in TCRdb via fastp at Q25 and MiXCR, keeping in-frame beta chains. CDR3 protein sequences are deduplicated, and each keeps its most common genes and DNA. The sample data list hundreds of thousands of distinct CDR3 sequences, and over 9% of these were observed just once. In total, the top ten clones hold roughly 1.6% of the sample. These data are also associated with another study on yellow fever vaccine responses in identical twins.

The sequenced sample was PBMCs. The receptor set was obtained from a woman aged 18-29 years in good health.

V gene TRBV6-1 combines with J gene TRBJ2-7; tentatively, D is TRBD2 (6 bases). This CDR3 spans 14 amino acids. V lost 6 bases, J lost 9 bases, and 21 bases lay in between. Germline lookup yields CDR1 MNHNS and CDR2 SASEGT. The CDR3 region has the DNA TGTGCCAGCAGACCGGGACTCGATATACGATGGCAGTACGTC. It translates to CASRPGLDIRWQYV.

This clonotype was detected a few times. V and J are TRBV2 and TRBJ2-4; no definite D call. This CDR3 contains 16 residues. V lost 4 bases to trimming and J lost 0 bases, with 13 bases between them. Germline lookup yields CDR1 SNHLY and CDR2 FYNNEI. CDR3 nucleotides: TGTGCCAGCAGTGTAGGGCAGAGTCTAGCCAAAAACATTCAGTACTTC. This translates into CASSVGQSLAKNIQYF. The whole variable domain, remainder taken from reference TRBV2 and TRBJ2-4, is EPEVTQTPSHQVTQMGQEVILRCVPISNHLYFYWYRQILGQKVEFLVSFYNNEISEKSEIFDDQFSVERPDGSNFTLKIRSTKLEDSAMYFCASSVGQSLAKNIQYFGAGTRLSVL.

V is TRBV20-1 and J is TRBJ2-3; 7 positions agree with TRBD1. Germline values: CDR1 DFQATT, CDR2 SNEGSKA (reference sequence). The CDR3 is 14 residues long. V was clipped by 3 bases and J by 4 bases; unmatched bases: 7. The CDR3 DNA is TGCAGTGCTAGGGCAGGGGGAGTATCAGATACGCAGTATTTT. This encodes CSARAGGVSDTQYF.

This clonotype was detected many times. V and J are TRBV5-1 and TRBJ1-2; D call uncertain. Trimming removed 5 bases from V and 2 bases from J, with 13 bases in between. CDR3 length: 14 residues. Germline CDR1 is SGHRS and CDR2 is YFSETQ. CDR3 residues: CASRVSPENYGYTF. CDR3 nucleotides: TGCGCCAGCAGGGTGAGCCCGGAAAACTATGGCTACACCTTC.

This clonotype occurred many times. The chain recombines TRBV12-3 or TRBV12-4 with TRBJ2-5; TRBD1 aligns across 7 bases. J was trimmed by 5 bases and V by 7 bases; bases with no gene match: 10. This CDR3 is 14 amino acids long. CDR3 in DNA: TGTGCCAGCACCGAAGGGGGCTCCCGGGAGACCCAGTACTTC. Translation: CASTEGGSRETQYF.

The chain couples TRBV20-1 to TRBJ2-2; 8 bases agree with TRBD1. J gave up 2 bases and V 3 bases, and 5 bases lay outside the gene matches. The CDR3 totals 15 residues. The germline CDR1 and CDR2 sequences are DFQATT and SNEGSKA (reference sequence). CDR3 region: CSASLGTGNTGELFF. CDR3 in DNA: TGCAGTGCTAGTCTGGGGACAGGAAACACCGGGGAGCTGTTTTTT.

The genes are TRBV25-1 and TRBJ2-5, with D possibly matching TRBD2 (6 bases). CDR1 is MGHDK, CDR2 SYGVNS, per germline. This CDR3 has 15 residues. Trimming shortened V by 5 bases and J by 4 bases, and 17 bases separated the two germline ends. The CDR3 DNA reads as TGTGCCAGCAGTCAAAGGAAGGCGGGGCGAGAGACCCAGTACTTC. It yields the protein CASSQRKAGRETQYF.